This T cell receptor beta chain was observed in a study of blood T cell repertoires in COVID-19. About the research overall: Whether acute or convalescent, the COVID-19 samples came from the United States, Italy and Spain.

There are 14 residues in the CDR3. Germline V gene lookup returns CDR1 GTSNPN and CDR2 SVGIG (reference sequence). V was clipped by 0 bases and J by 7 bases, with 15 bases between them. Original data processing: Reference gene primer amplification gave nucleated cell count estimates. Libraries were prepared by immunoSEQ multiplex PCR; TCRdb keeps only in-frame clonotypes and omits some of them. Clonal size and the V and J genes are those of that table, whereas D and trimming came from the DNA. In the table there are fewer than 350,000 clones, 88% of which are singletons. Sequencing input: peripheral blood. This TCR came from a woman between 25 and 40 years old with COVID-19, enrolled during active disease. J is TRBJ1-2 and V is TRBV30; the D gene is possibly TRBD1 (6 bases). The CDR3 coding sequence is TGTGCCTGGAGTGTCCACACAGGGTTGGGTGGCTACACCTTC. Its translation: CAWSVHTGLGGYTF.